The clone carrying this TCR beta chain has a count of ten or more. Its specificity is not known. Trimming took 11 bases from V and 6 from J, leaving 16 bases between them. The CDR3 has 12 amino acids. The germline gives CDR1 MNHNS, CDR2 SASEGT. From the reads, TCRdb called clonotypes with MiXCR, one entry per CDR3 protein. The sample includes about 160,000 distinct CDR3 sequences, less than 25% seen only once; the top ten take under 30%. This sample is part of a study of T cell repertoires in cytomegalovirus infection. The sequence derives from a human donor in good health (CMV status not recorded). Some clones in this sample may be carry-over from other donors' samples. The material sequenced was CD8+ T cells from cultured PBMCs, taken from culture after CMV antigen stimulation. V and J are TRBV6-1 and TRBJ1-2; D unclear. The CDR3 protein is CAPDPESDGYTF. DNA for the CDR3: TGTGCCCCCGACCCGGAGTCAGATGGCTACACCTTC.